One sample yielded the 22 T cell receptor beta chains listed below, sequenced in a study of blood T cell repertoires in COVID-19. Assay: immunoSEQ multiplex PCR; the TCRdb copy retains only in-frame clones and omits some. The sample consists of some 390,000 clones, around 87% of them appearing once. The material sequenced was peripheral blood. Every receptor here comes from a woman in her sixties with COVID-19, enrolled during active disease.

The V and J genes are TRBV5-6 and TRBJ2-2; TRBD1 is a possible D gene (6 bases). The CDR3 length is 16 residues. Trimming shortened V by 4 bases and J by 2 bases, and 15 bases separated the two germline ends. Germline V gives CDR1 SGHDT, CDR2 YYEEEE. The CDR3 spells CASSPTATGNTGELFF. The DNA for the CDR3 is TGTGCCAGCAGCCCAACCGCGACAGGAAACACCGGGGAGCTGTTTTTT.

The genes are TRBV5-1 and TRBJ2-7, with 7 bases identical to TRBD1. CDR1 is SGHRS, CDR2 YFSETQ, per germline. The CDR3 runs 15 residues. V dropped 0 bases and J dropped 2; count of bases not matched to a gene: 5. CDR3 nucleotides: TGCGCCAGCAGCTTGGAAAGACAGGGCCCCTACGAGCAGTACTTC. Translated, it gives CASSLERQGPYEQYF.

This clone was detected only a few times. The V and J genes are TRBV7-8 and TRBJ2-6; TRBD1 matches at 7 bases. CDR1 is SGHVS, CDR2 FQNEAQ, per germline. V lost 3 bases to trimming and J lost 0 bases; unmatched junction nucleotides: 5. The CDR3 is 17 amino acids. CDR3 nucleotide sequence: TGTGCCAGCAGCTTTCAGGGGGTAGGCTCTGGGGCCAACGTCCTGACTTTC. It specifies CASSFQGVGSGANVLTF.

CDR3 DNA sequence: TGTGCCAGCAGCCCAGCGGGGGCCTCTTCCTACAATGAGCAGTTCTTC. This gives the protein CASSPAGASSYNEQFF. This chain links TRBV11-1 with TRBJ2-1, with 8 positions matching TRBD2. Per germline, CDR1 SGHAT and CDR2 FQDESV (reference sequence). The CDR3 covers 16 residues. Trimming cost V 5 bases and J 1 base; bases outside gene matches: 7.

This clone was recorded once. The chain couples TRBV5-5 to TRBJ2-1; TRBD1 matches at 7 bases. Per germline, CDR1 SGHKS and CDR2 YYEKEE (reference sequence). There are 13 residues in the CDR3. The ends lost 7 bases at V and 3 bases at J; junction bases unmatched: 4. DNA for the CDR3: TGTGCCAGCCTGGGACAGCTCTACAATGAGCAGTTCTTC. Amino acid sequence: CASLGQLYNEQFF. The full variable domain, its missing parts supplied by reference TRBV5-5 and TRBJ2-1, is DAGVTQSPTHLIKTRGQQVTLRCSPISGHKSVSWYQQVLGQGPQFIFQYYEKEERGRGNFPDRFSARQFPNYSSELNVNALLLGDSALYLCASLGQLYNEQFFGPGTRLTVL.

About this clone itself: This specimen includes other DNA sequences encoding the same CDR3. V usage is TRBV5-1 and J usage is TRBJ2-7; 9 bases match TRBD1. The trim removed 0 bases at V and 2 bases at J, leaving 0 bases unmatched. CDR3 size: 14 residues. The germline V gene has CDR1 SGHRS and CDR2 YFSETQ. This chain's CDR3 is CASSLGQGAYEQYF. The CDR3 DNA sequence: TGCGCCAGCAGCTTGGGACAGGGGGCCTACGAGCAGTACTTC.

Of note for this clone: A single base separates this from a much larger clone, so it may be a read error. The chain carries TRBV7-8 and TRBJ2-7, with a possible D match to TRBD1 (6 bases). This CDR3 is 13 amino acids long. The V end lost 3 bases, the J end lost 2 bases, and 8 bases lay between the germline ends. The germline CDR1 and CDR2 sequences are SGHVS and FQNEAQ. CDR3 loop: CASSFGTTYEQYF. DNA of the CDR3: TGTGCCAGCAGCTTCGGGACAACCTACGAGCAGTACTTC.

V and J are TRBV19 and TRBJ2-2; possibly TRBD1 for D (7 bases). The CDR3 covers 13 residues. V gave up 5 bases and J gave up 6 bases, with 10 bases separating them. CDR1 and CDR2 from the germline V gene are LNHDA and SQIVND (reference sequence). In DNA, the CDR3 is TGTGCCAGTAGTTCCAGGGGGGCCGGGGAGCTGTTTTTT. It yields the protein CASSSRGAGELFF.

The V call is TRBV12-3 or TRBV12-4, the J call TRBJ2-6; D is ambiguous. This CDR3 spans 13 amino acids. The V end was cut by 3 bases, the J end by 4 bases, with 4 bases between. CDR3 DNA: TGTGCCAGCAGTTTTGTAGGGGCCAACGTCCTGACTTTC. Translating it yields CASSFVGANVLTF.

This clone has only one observation. The genes are TRBV4-2 and TRBJ1-5, with no clear D. V lost 0 bases and J 3 bases, leaving 9 bases between the germline ends. Germline V gene data show CDR1 as LGHNA and CDR2 as YNFKEQ. The CDR3 length is 15 residues. The CDR3 nucleotides read TGTGCCAGCAGCCAAGATTGGCGGCTCAATCAGCCCCAGCATTTT. Amino acid sequence: CASSQDWRLNQPQHF.

Concerning this clone itself: The same CDR3 is also encoded by other DNA sequences in this sample. This sequence joins TRBV18 and TRBJ2-1; possible D gene TRBD1, 5 bases. This CDR3 region has 14 residues. Germline CDR1 and CDR2: KGHSH and LQKENI. V lost 1 base and J lost 3, with 7 bases in between. The DNA of the CDR3 is TGTGCCAGCTCACCACTAGACAGCTACAATGAGCAGTTCTTC. Protein sequence: CASSPLDSYNEQFF.

This chain connects TRBV6-2 or TRBV6-3 to TRBJ2-1; 7 bases fit TRBD1. CDR1 and CDR2 from the germline V gene are MNHEY and SVGEGT. The length of the CDR3 is 15 residues. V was pared by 6 bases and J by 5 bases, with 10 bases of the junction left unmatched. The CDR3 region has the DNA TGTGCCAGCAGCCAGCACGCAGGGGGTCACAATGAGCAGTTCTTC. Translated: CASSQHAGGHNEQFF.

This chain links TRBV2 with TRBJ1-5, with TRBD1 matching over 8 bases. V lost 5 bases and J lost 0; bases outside the gene matches: 3. Per germline, CDR1 SNHLY and CDR2 FYNNEI. The CDR3 loop spans 15 amino acids. CDR3 nucleotide sequence: TGTGCCAGCAGTAAGGGACAGGATAGCAATCAGCCCCAGCATTTT. Translating it yields CASSKGQDSNQPQHF.

This chain uses TRBV5-6 with TRBJ1-1; D gene unclear. Germline assignment: CDR1 SGHDT and CDR2 YYEEEE. The V end lost 2 bases, the J end lost 4 bases, and 6 bases lay between the germline ends. CDR3 size: 12 residues. The CDR3 spells CASSLISTEAFF. The DNA for the CDR3 is TGTGCCAGCAGCTTAATCAGCACTGAAGCTTTCTTT. Full variable domain (remainder filled in from reference TRBV5-6 and TRBJ1-1): DAGVTQSPTHLIKTRGQQVTLRCSPKSGHDTVSWYQQALGQGPQFIFQYYEEEERQRGNFPDRFSGHQFPNYSSELNVNALLLGDSALYLCASSLISTEAFFGQGTRLTVV.

The gene calls are TRBV5-1 and TRBJ2-1; 14 bases match TRBD2. This CDR3 is 16 amino acids long. The junction had 9 bases not matched to a gene; V was cut back by 4 bases and J by 9 bases. CDR1 and CDR2 from the germline V gene are SGHRS and YFSETQ. CDR3 coding DNA: TGCGCCAGCAGCCCCAGACTAGCGGGGGGGGGTAGTGAGCAGTTCTTC. Amino acids: CASSPRLAGGGSEQFF.

The chain uses TRBV5-1 and TRBJ2-7; the D gene is possibly TRBD2 (5 bases). The germline V and J ends were trimmed by 4 bases and 3 bases, with 14 bases remaining between them. CDR3 size: 14 residues. The germline CDR1 and CDR2 sequences are SGHRS and YFSETQ. The CDR3 sequence is CASSPLPGSYEQYF. CDR3 coding DNA: TGCGCCAGCAGCCCCCTCCCGGGGAGCTACGAGCAGTACTTC.

This chain joins TRBV7-2 and TRBJ2-1; 9 positions match TRBD2. The V gene end was trimmed by 3 bases and the J gene end by 6 bases; junction bases not matched to a gene: 6. This CDR3 spans 15 amino acids. Germline CDR1 SGHTA, CDR2 FQGNSA. The CDR3 sequence: CASSFVGGGANEQFF. The DNA of the CDR3 is TGTGCCAGCAGCTTTGTAGGCGGGGGGGCCAATGAGCAGTTCTTC.

The V and J genes are TRBV5-1 and TRBJ1-2; maybe TRBD1 (5 bases). This CDR3 has 14 amino acids. The germline V and J ends were trimmed by 1 base and 1 base, with 8 bases remaining between them. CDR1 is SGHRS, CDR2 YFSETQ, per germline. The DNA of the CDR3 is TGCGCCAGCAGCTTGCTCCAGGGTAACTATGGCTACACCTTC. Translated, it gives CASSLLQGNYGYTF. Looking up the rest from reference TRBV5-1 and TRBJ1-2 gives the full variable domain: KAGVTQTPRYLIKTRGQQVTLSCSPISGHRSVSWYQQTPGQGLQFLFEYFSETQRNKGNFPGRFSGRQFSNSRSEMNVSTLELGDSALYLCASSLLQGNYGYTFGSGTRLTVV.

The chain recombines TRBV6-4 with TRBJ2-3; 11 nucleotides match TRBD2. Losses at the gene ends were 7 bases for V and 5 bases for J; bases not matched to a gene: 8. CDR1 and CDR2 (germline): MRHNA, SNTAGT. CDR3 length equals 15 residues. CDR3 sequence (DNA): TGTGCCAGCAAGAAGACTAGCGGGGTTATAGATACGCAGTATTTT. It yields the protein CASKKTSGVIDTQYF.

This chain uses TRBV19 with TRBJ2-7; possibly TRBD2 for D (6 bases). CDR3 length: 15 residues. CDR1 LNHDA and CDR2 SQIVND come from the germline V gene (reference sequence). V lost 3 bases and J lost 3, with 15 bases in between. For the CDR3, the DNA is TGTGCCAGTAGTATTTCGGGACTCAGCCACTACGAGCAGTACTTC. Residues: CASSISGLSHYEQYF.

The V gene is TRBV29-1, the J gene TRBJ2-5; no firm D call. CDR1 and CDR2 from the germline V gene are SQVTM and ANQGSEA. The CDR3 loop spans 10 amino acids. V was pared by 4 bases and J by 5 bases, with 5 bases between. CDR3 protein: CSVGSETQYF. CDR3 nucleotide sequence: TGCAGCGTTGGTAGCGAGACCCAGTACTTC.

The gene calls are TRBV7-9 and TRBJ2-5; 11 bases match TRBD2. Germline V gives CDR1 SEHNR, CDR2 FQNEAQ (reference sequence). V trimming: 4 bases; J trimming: 5 bases; junction bases outside the gene matches: 6. The CDR3 is made up of 15 amino acids. CDR3 nucleotides: TGTGCCAGCAGCTGGAGGCTAGCGGGGGGTGAGACCCAGTACTTC. This sequence encodes CASSWRLAGGETQYF.